Listed here are 3 T cell receptor beta chains from one sample, sequenced in a study of blood T cell repertoires in COVID-19. Method: immunoSEQ multiplex PCR; TCRdb's copy keeps in-frame clones and lacks some. This sample yields 130,000 or so clones, of which 86% are seen a single time; about an eighth belongs to the top ten. Sequenced material: peripheral blood. All receptors come from a woman in her 70s with COVID-19, enrolled during active disease.

The chain is built from TRBV27 and TRBJ2-1; unclear D gene. The CDR3 totals 14 residues. Deletions cut 0 bases from V and 5 bases from J, with 8 bases between. Germline CDR1 MNHEY, CDR2 SMNVEV (reference sequence). CDR3: CASSLSIQHNEQFF. The CDR3 DNA is TGTGCCAGCAGTTTATCGATACAGCACAATGAGCAGTTCTTC.

This chain uses TRBV6-5 with TRBJ1-6; weak D call: TRBD1 (6 bases). From germline, CDR1 is MNHEY and CDR2 SVGAGI. There are 14 residues in the CDR3. The V end lost 6 bases, the J end lost 6 bases, and 12 bases lay between the germline ends. CDR3 bases: TGTGCCAGCAGACAGGGTCCTTTTAATTCACCCCTCCACTTT. It is translated as CASRQGPFNSPLHF.

The V and J genes are TRBV30 and TRBJ1-2; TRBD1 agrees at 12 bases. Germline CDR1 reads GTSNPN; CDR2 reads SVGIG (reference sequence). After removal of 0 bases from V and 8 bases from J, the junction contained 7 bases not matched to a gene. This CDR3 is 15 amino acids long. Here the CDR3 reads CAWSVGQGAIWGYTF. The CDR3 DNA reads as TGTGCCTGGAGTGTGGGACAGGGGGCGATATGGGGCTACACCTTC.